This T cell receptor (beta chain) was observed in a study of T-cell reconstitution after alpha-beta-depleted transplantation in children. A TCRbeta library incorporating unique molecular identifiers was prepared. TCRdb re-derived calls from the PCR reads in MiXCR, one entry per CDR3 protein. Here the sample spans under 35,000 distinct CDR3 sequences, under 7% being singletons. CDR3 length: 13 residues. V gave up 5 bases and J gave up 4 bases, with 10 bases separating them. Germline V gives CDR1 LNHNV, CDR2 YYDKDF (reference sequence). This clonotype was counted ten times or more. The gene calls are TRBV15 and TRBJ2-3; D possibly corresponds to TRBD1 (5 bases). Sequencing was performed on PBMCs, mostly from graft donor cells, taken 180 days after TCRalphabeta/CD19-depleted stem cell transplant. The sequence came from a male patient aged 10-17 years who had a stem cell transplant for acute myeloid leukemia, so the T cells may come from the graft donor. CDR3 amino acids: CATSPQGADTQYF. The CDR3 DNA is TGTGCCACCAGCCCCCAAGGGGCAGATACGCAGTATTTT.